A selection of T cell receptor beta chains follows, all from one sample in a study of graft-versus-host responses after intestinal transplantation. Only in-frame clones appear in the TCRdb table, and some are missing; sequencing was by immunoSEQ multiplex PCR. The table includes some 43,000 clones, roughly 95% detected once. The specimen comprised PBMCs, sampled about 350 days after intestinal transplant. The receptor set was obtained from a human patient who received an intestinal transplant, so some T cells may come from the graft donor. The CDR3 runs from the conserved cysteine through the conserved F or W. A D gene is named only where the DNA matches it firmly. Clone size is stated in some rows and not others, as once, few, many or a class when expanded.

d_gene	v_gene	j_gene	abundance	CDR3nt	CDR3aa
NA	TRBV18	TRBJ2-6	NA	TGTGCCAGCTCACCAGGCGGGGCCGGGGCCAACGTCCTGACTTTC	CASSPGGAGANVLTF
TRBD1	TRBV11-2	TRBJ2-5	NA	TGTGCCAGCAGCTTTAGACAGGGTACAGAGACCCAGTACTTC	CASSFRQGTETQYF
NA	TRBV18	TRBJ2-7	NA	TGTGCCAGCTCACCACGTACAGAGTCCTACGAGCAGTACTTC	CASSPRTESYEQYF
TRBD2	TRBV4-2	TRBJ2-1	NA	TGTGCCAGCAGACCTCAGACTAGCGGGGTGTACAATGAGCAGTTCTTC	CASRPQTSGVYNEQFF
NA	TRBV15	TRBJ2-1	NA	TGTGCCACCAGCAGAGATTGGGGTGGCCCTAATGAGCAGTTCTTC	CATSRDWGGPNEQFF
NA	TRBV7-6	TRBJ1-5	NA	TGTGCCAGCAGCTTAGATCATTGGGGGGGCCAGCCCCAGCATTTT	CASSLDHWGGQPQHF
NA	TRBV11-2	TRBJ1-1	NA	TGTGCCAGCAGCTTAGGCAGGTATGGGATGAACACTGAAGCTTTCTTT	CASSLGRYGMNTEAFF
TRBD2	TRBV30	TRBJ2-1	NA	TGTGCCTGGAGTAGCGGGGCCTACAATGAGCAGTTCTTC	CAWSSGAYNEQFF
TRBD1	TRBV11-2	TRBJ2-7	NA	TGTGCCAGCAGTCGAACAGGGGGTCACGAGCAGTACTTC	CASSRTGGHEQYF
NA	TRBV6-6	TRBJ1-6	NA	TGTGCCAGCAGTTCGACAGTGGCGAATTCACCCCTCCACTTT	CASSSTVANSPLHF
NA	TRBV2	TRBJ1-6	NA	TGTGCCAGCAGTGAAGACAGTTCCTATAATTCACCCCTCCACTTT	CASSEDSSYNSPLHF
TRBD1	TRBV7-3	TRBJ1-1	NA	TGTGCCAGCAGCGCGGACAGGGGCACTGAAGCTTTCTTT	CASSADRGTEAFF
TRBD2	TRBV10-3	TRBJ2-1	NA	TGTGCCATCAGTACCTACGGCGCTAGCGGATACAATGAGCAGTTCTTC	CAISTYGASGYNEQFF
TRBD1	TRBV13	TRBJ2-1	few	TGTGCCAGCAGCCCACCACAGGGGAGTACCTACAATGAGCAGTTCTTC	CASSPPQGSTYNEQFF
TRBD2	TRBV18	TRBJ2-5	NA	TGTGCCAGCTCACCGAAGCGGGGGGGTCCCGAGGAGACCCAGTACTTC	CASSPKRGGPEETQYF
NA	TRBV5-6	TRBJ2-7	NA	TGTGCCAGCAGCTTGCAATACGAGCAGTACTTC	CASSLQYEQYF
TRBD2	TRBV30	TRBJ2-6	NA	TGTGCCTGGAGTAGCGGGGCCTCTGGGGCCAACGTCCTGACTTTC	CAWSSGASGANVLTF
TRBD1	TRBV7-2	TRBJ1-6	NA	TGTGCCAGCAGATCAACCCGAGGGGACAGGGTGGGGTCACCCCTCCACTTT	CASRSTRGDRVGSPLHF
NA	TRBV28	TRBJ2-5	NA	TGTGCCAGCAGTTTTGGCGGCCAAGAGACCCAGTACTTC	CASSFGGQETQYF
NA	TRBV2	TRBJ1-2	NA	TGTGCCAGCAGTGTTGGTGCCGAGTTCTACACCTTC	CASSVGAEFYTF
TRBD1	TRBV27	TRBJ1-2	NA	TGTGCCAGCAGTCTCCGATACCGACAGGGACTAAACTATGGCTACACCTTC	CASSLRYRQGLNYGYTF
TRBD1	TRBV5-1	TRBJ1-6	NA	TGCGCCAGCAGCAGTCAGGGGGCGGATAATTCACCCCTCCACTTT	CASSSQGADNSPLHF
NA	TRBV29-1	TRBJ2-2	NA	TGCAGCGTTCTACGTCCTTTCACCGGGGAGCTGTTTTTT	CSVLRPFTGELFF
TRBD2	TRBV5-1	TRBJ2-3	once	TGCGCCAGCAGCTTGGGGCTAGCGGGGGATACGCAGTATTTT	CASSLGLAGDTQYF
NA	TRBV18	TRBJ2-2	NA	TGTGCCAGCTCCAACAGGGACCCGCCCGGGGAGCTGTTTTTT	CASSNRDPPGELFF
NA	TRBV27	TRBJ1-2	NA	TGTGCCAGCAGTTTAACAGGAGTCGACTATGGCTACACCTTC	CASSLTGVDYGYTF
NA	TRBV5-1	TRBJ2-1	NA	TGCGCCAGCAGCTCTAACTTGGGTGAGCAGTTCTTC	CASSSNLGEQFF
NA	TRBV6-4	TRBJ1-6	NA	TGTGCCAGCAGGGAAACTCAGAAGTATAATTCACCCCTCCACTTT	CASRETQKYNSPLHF
TRBD2	TRBV6-6	TRBJ2-1	NA	TGTGCCAGCGGATTAGCGGGACCCTCCTACAATGAGCAGTTCTTC	CASGLAGPSYNEQFF
NA	TRBV5-6	TRBJ1-1	NA	TGTGCCCGCAGCTTGGTTGGGGGGGGGACCCACACTGAAGCTTTCTTT	CARSLVGGGTHTEAFF
NA	TRBV6-5	TRBJ2-5	NA	TGTGCCAGCAGTTTGGGTGCACCGCAAACAGAGACCCAGTACTTC	CASSLGAPQTETQYF
TRBD1	TRBV6-6	TRBJ1-6	NA	TGTGCCAGCATCAACTTCCCCGACAGGGTGGGTTCACCCCTCCACTTT	CASINFPDRVGSPLHF
NA	TRBV18	TRBJ1-1	few	TGTGCCAGCTCACCGAGTCAAGGCGCGGAAGCTTTCTTT	CASSPSQGAEAFF
NA	TRBV19	TRBJ1-2	NA	TGTGCCAGTAGTAATACCCACAGGGTAGTAGGCTACACCTTC	CASSNTHRVVGYTF
NA	TRBV6-1	TRBJ2-7	few	TGTGCCAGCAGTGAAATGACAGGGAGGCCCTACGAGCAGTACTTC	CASSEMTGRPYEQYF
TRBD2	TRBV2	TRBJ2-2	NA	TGTGCCAGCAGGGGACTAGGACCCGGGGAGCTGTTTTTT	CASRGLGPGELFF
TRBD2	TRBV5-1	TRBJ2-3	NA	TGCGCCAGCAGCTTGGTATCTAGCGGGAGGGCCTTGGATACGCAGTATTTT	CASSLVSSGRALDTQYF
NA	TRBV2	TRBJ2-6	NA	TGTGCCAGCAAGGGGGATGGGGCTCTTGGGGCCAACGTCCTGACTTTC	CASKGDGALGANVLTF
NA	TRBV7-9	TRBJ2-1	NA	TGTGCCCCCCACAGGGCCAATGAGCAGTTCTTC	CAPHRANEQFF
NA	TRBV7-9	TRBJ1-1	NA	TGTGCCAGCAGCTTATCAACGCGGGGGCAGGGGGCTTTCTTT	CASSLSTRGQGAFF